This T cell receptor beta chain was documented in a study of shared T cell receptors in the human thymus (TCRdb year 2021). For the study in its entirety: The study examined how self-reactive, shared T-cell receptor alpha chains are generated in the human thymus.

To prepare the library, the immunoSEQ multiplex PCR assay was applied. TCRdb took over this immuneACCESS table, retaining in-frame rearrangements with V and J assigned. Such tables are incomplete; in checked studies, under half of the missing clones stem from an unresolved V gene, and the remainder is unexplained. This sample gives approximately 580,000 clones in total; 75% to 80% of them show up just once. Around 0.013% of the sample goes to the ten largest clones. With regard to this clone: This clone's antigen is unknown. Base qualities are not at hand, and no much larger clone is one base apart.

The germline V gene gives CDR1 as LGHNA and CDR2 as YSLEER. Here V drops 4 bases and J drops 1 base, and the junction holds 8 bases not matched to any gene. The CDR3 goes from the cysteine to the phenylalanine over 17 residues. Only CDR3 DNA remains: 51 bases, in frame from the first base. This same sample was also taken into another study, of human thymus T cells. The second study also describes: Donors were immunologically healthy infants undergoing open corrective cardiac surgery for congenital heart defects in Finland. Thymus tissue was obtained as surgical resects removed during corrective cardiac surgery. Both the thymic and the peripheral blood repertoires appeared to show biased V and J gene segment usage. Highly overlapping thymic TCR repertoires among unrelated individuals were reported in the related research. The study used fewer than ten infant thymus samples plus four related peripheral blood samples to characterize TCR alpha and beta repertoires. The cohort included several male and a couple of female infants, with donor ages spanning 7 to 244 days. Thymocytes were mechanically released from the tissue and were stored as pellets of roughly 9-31 million cells at -70 degrees C. A QIAsymphony instrument was used to extract genomic DNA from frozen cell pellets. Using the immunoSEQ multiplex PCR assay, the TCRB and TCRAD loci were amplified from a standardized quantity of quality-controlled genomic DNA. The V(D)J region was spanned by amplicons of a length sufficient to cover the CDR3 and to identify V and J genes. The amplicons were sequenced on an Illumina platform via the commercial immunoSEQ service. Primer bias and sequencing errors were corrected using previously described methods, and TCRAD and TCRB definitions followed the IMGT database. Repertoires were analysed with immunoSEQ Analyzer 3.0 and VDJTools, covering basic statistics, V/J segment usage, diversity estimates, rarefaction and pairwise overlap. Diversity was estimated with Chao1, ChaoE, Efron-Thisted, Shannon and inverse Simpson indices, and also on datasets down-sampled to the smallest sample. For repertoire overlap, CDR3 nucleotide sequence, V gene and J gene had to match strictly, and clustering was done by Jaccard-based multidimensional scaling. On average, thymus samples gave around 810,000 unique TCRB clonotypes, whereas blood samples gave about 84,000.

Sequenced material: thymocytes. The V gene is TRBV4-3 and the J gene is TRBJ1-4; TRBD1 fits 8 bases in the junction. This receptor was identified in a boy less than two years old with a congenital heart defect. Donor details come from another sample of the same person, matched by shared clones. At the DNA level, the sequence is TGCGCCAGCAGCCCCGGACAGGGAATACGAACTAATGAAAAACTGTTTTTT. This is translated as CASSPGQGIRTNEKLFF.